A selection of T cell receptor beta chains follows, all from one sample in a study of blood T cell repertoires in COVID-19. The repertoire was sequenced with immunoSEQ multiplex PCR; TCRdb's copy has only in-frame clones and lacks some. The sample lists about 120,000 clones; around 85% were seen once. The sample comprised peripheral blood. Receptor source: a man between 65 and 79 years old who had recovered from COVID-19. Each CDR3 is given with its conserved first and last residue. Each record gives: CDR3 length, clone size, V gene, D gene, J gene, CDR3 DNA, CDR3 protein. D genes are given only for firm matches. Rows give clone size only sometimes, using once, few, many, or a class for an expanded clone.

CDR3 length: 17
clone size: once
V gene: TRBV5-1
D gene: NA
J gene: TRBJ2-1
CDR3 DNA: TGCGCCAGCAGCACCCTTCCGGGTAGGGAGTCCTACAATGAGCAGTTCTTC
CDR3 protein: CASSTLPGRESYNEQFF

CDR3 length: 17
clone size: NA
V gene: TRBV2
D gene: TRBD1
J gene: TRBJ1-5
CDR3 DNA: TGTGCCAGCAGGGCCTACAGGGGGCGCGGCGGGAATCAGCCCCAGCATTTT
CDR3 protein: CASRAYRGRGGNQPQHF

CDR3 length: 17
clone size: NA
V gene: TRBV5-4
D gene: NA
J gene: TRBJ2-6
CDR3 DNA: TGTGCCAGCAGCTTACGTACAGGGAACTCTGGGGCCAACGTCCTGACTTTC
CDR3 protein: CASSLRTGNSGANVLTF

CDR3 length: 15
clone size: NA
V gene: TRBV6-5
D gene: TRBD1
J gene: TRBJ1-4
CDR3 DNA: TGTGCCAGCAGAGTGGGCGGACAGGGATATACAAAACTGTTTTTT
CDR3 protein: CASRVGGQGYTKLFF

CDR3 length: 13
clone size: once
V gene: TRBV19
D gene: TRBD1
J gene: TRBJ1-5
CDR3 DNA: TGTGCCAGTAGGGGACAGGCGAATCAGCCCCAGCATTTT
CDR3 protein: CASRGQANQPQHF

CDR3 length: 15
clone size: NA
V gene: TRBV11-2
D gene: TRBD2
J gene: TRBJ2-7
CDR3 DNA: TGTGCCAGCAGCTTAGCTGGGACTAGCCGGGATGAGCAGTACTTC
CDR3 protein: CASSLAGTSRDEQYF

CDR3 length: 15
clone size: NA
V gene: TRBV6-5
D gene: TRBD2
J gene: TRBJ2-7
CDR3 DNA: TGTGCCAGCAGTTACTCAACGGGGGGGGCCTACGAGCAGTACTTC
CDR3 protein: CASSYSTGGAYEQYF

CDR3 length: 14
clone size: NA
V gene: TRBV11-2
D gene: TRBD1
J gene: TRBJ1-2
CDR3 DNA: TGTGCCAGCAGCAGCGGACAGGGGGCTTTTGGCTACACCTTC
CDR3 protein: CASSSGQGAFGYTF

CDR3 length: 15
clone size: NA
V gene: TRBV6-5
D gene: TRBD1
J gene: TRBJ1-1
CDR3 DNA: TGTGCCAGCAGTTACTCAGGGACAGGGAAGGATGAAGCTTTCTTT
CDR3 protein: CASSYSGTGKDEAFF

CDR3 length: 13
clone size: NA
V gene: TRBV12-3/TRBV12-4
D gene: NA
J gene: TRBJ2-1
CDR3 DNA: TGTGCCAGCCTCGAGAACTACGCAAAGGAGCAGTTCTTC
CDR3 protein: CASLENYAKEQFF

CDR3 length: 18
clone size: NA
V gene: TRBV4-3
D gene: NA
J gene: TRBJ2-2
CDR3 DNA: TGCGCCAGCAGCCAAGAGCTATTGGTGATATTGAACACCGGGGAGCTGTTTTTT
CDR3 protein: CASSQELLVILNTGELFF

CDR3 length: 18
clone size: NA
V gene: TRBV7-2
D gene: TRBD2
J gene: TRBJ2-7
CDR3 DNA: TGTGCCAGCAGCTTAAGGATGGGGGACCGACTAGCGGGTTTCCCCCCCGTCTTC
CDR3 protein: CASSLRMGDRLAGFPPVF

CDR3 length: 13
clone size: NA
V gene: TRBV29-1
D gene: TRBD2
J gene: TRBJ2-7
CDR3 DNA: TGCAGCGTCCTAGCGGGCGCGGGCTACGAGCAGTACTTC
CDR3 protein: CSVLAGAGYEQYF

CDR3 length: 11
clone size: NA
V gene: TRBV12-3/TRBV12-4
D gene: NA
J gene: TRBJ1-1
CDR3 DNA: TGTGCCAGCAGTGCAGACACTGAAGCTTTCTTT
CDR3 protein: CASSADTEAFF

CDR3 length: 14
clone size: NA
V gene: TRBV29-1
D gene: TRBD1
J gene: TRBJ1-5
CDR3 DNA: TGCAGCGATATGCCCGGACAGGGGGTTCAGCCCCAGCATTTT
CDR3 protein: CSDMPGQGVQPQHF

CDR3 length: 17
clone size: NA
V gene: TRBV12-2
D gene: NA
J gene: TRBJ1-2
CDR3 DNA: TGTGCAAGTCGCTTAGTACGGTGTGAGGGTTCCAACTATGGCTACACCTTC
CDR3 protein: CASRLVRCEGSNYGYTF

CDR3 length: 15
clone size: NA
V gene: TRBV27
D gene: NA
J gene: TRBJ1-1
CDR3 DNA: TGTGCCAGCAGTCCCATTAGTCCCCGGAACACTGAAGCTTTCTTT
CDR3 protein: CASSPISPRNTEAFF

CDR3 length: 14
clone size: NA
V gene: TRBV6-5
D gene: TRBD1
J gene: TRBJ1-2
CDR3 DNA: TGTGCCAGCAGGCTGACAGGGGGCGCCTATGGCTACACCTTC
CDR3 protein: CASRLTGGAYGYTF

CDR3 length: 15
clone size: NA
V gene: TRBV5-8
D gene: TRBD2
J gene: TRBJ2-2
CDR3 DNA: TGTGCCAGCAGCATTCTAGCGGGGGGACCCGGGGAGCTGTTTTTT
CDR3 protein: CASSILAGGPGELFF

CDR3 length: 12
clone size: NA
V gene: TRBV28
D gene: NA
J gene: TRBJ1-6
CDR3 DNA: TGTGCCAGCAGCTCAGTGAATTCACCCCTCCACTTT
CDR3 protein: CASSSVNSPLHF

CDR3 length: 15
clone size: NA
V gene: TRBV5-1
D gene: TRBD2
J gene: TRBJ2-2
CDR3 DNA: TGCGCCAGCAGCCTCGTTCTAGCGGAGTCCGGGGAGCTGTTTTTT
CDR3 protein: CASSLVLAESGELFF

CDR3 length: 13
clone size: NA
V gene: TRBV12-3/TRBV12-4
D gene: NA
J gene: TRBJ1-3
CDR3 DNA: TGTGCCAGCAGTTTGACAGCTGGAAACACCATATATTTT
CDR3 protein: CASSLTAGNTIYF

CDR3 length: 15
clone size: few
V gene: TRBV3-1/TRBV3-2
D gene: TRBD1
J gene: TRBJ1-6
CDR3 DNA: TGTGCCAGCAGCCAACTACAGGGGGCAGGTTCACCCCTCCACTTT
CDR3 protein: CASSQLQGAGSPLHF

CDR3 length: 16
clone size: NA
V gene: TRBV4-1
D gene: TRBD1
J gene: TRBJ2-7
CDR3 DNA: TGCGCCAGCAGCCAAGGGGTCGGACAGGGTGGCGGCGAGCAGTACTTC
CDR3 protein: CASSQGVGQGGGEQYF

CDR3 length: 15
clone size: NA
V gene: TRBV28
D gene: TRBD1
J gene: TRBJ1-6
CDR3 DNA: TGTGCCAGCAGGGGGGGACAGGGAATAGTCTCACCCCTCCACTTT
CDR3 protein: CASRGGQGIVSPLHF

CDR3 length: 14
clone size: NA
V gene: TRBV6-6
D gene: NA
J gene: TRBJ2-3
CDR3 DNA: TGTGCCAGCAGTTACCAGCGGACCACAGATACGCAGTATTTT
CDR3 protein: CASSYQRTTDTQYF

CDR3 length: 16
clone size: NA
V gene: TRBV5-1
D gene: TRBD2
J gene: TRBJ2-1
CDR3 DNA: TGCGCCAGCAGCAGGAGGACTAGCGGGTATTACAATGAGCAGTTCTTC
CDR3 protein: CASSRRTSGYYNEQFF

CDR3 length: 13
clone size: NA
V gene: TRBV11-3
D gene: TRBD2
J gene: TRBJ2-1
CDR3 DNA: TGTGCCAGCAGCTTACAGGGAGGGTATGAGCAGTTCTTC
CDR3 protein: CASSLQGGYEQFF

CDR3 length: 15
clone size: NA
V gene: TRBV28
D gene: NA
J gene: TRBJ2-7
CDR3 DNA: TGTGCCAGCAGTCCGGAGGGACTCCGGGCCTACGAGCAGTACTTC
CDR3 protein: CASSPEGLRAYEQYF

CDR3 length: 15
clone size: NA
V gene: TRBV5-1
D gene: TRBD2
J gene: TRBJ2-5
CDR3 DNA: TGCGCCAGCACGCGGGCCCCTAGCGGGCAAGAGACCCAGTACTTC
CDR3 protein: CASTRAPSGQETQYF

CDR3 length: 15
clone size: NA
V gene: TRBV9
D gene: TRBD2
J gene: TRBJ2-1
CDR3 DNA: TGTGCCAGCAGCGTTGGACTAGCGGTGTACAATGAGCAGTTCTTC
CDR3 protein: CASSVGLAVYNEQFF

CDR3 length: 15
clone size: NA
V gene: TRBV5-1
D gene: NA
J gene: TRBJ1-2
CDR3 DNA: TGCGCCAGCAGCCCCTCGCAGGGGACCAACTATGGCTACACCTTC
CDR3 protein: CASSPSQGTNYGYTF

CDR3 length: 17
clone size: NA
V gene: TRBV29-1
D gene: NA
J gene: TRBJ1-4
CDR3 DNA: TGCAGCGTTGACGTGGTCGGGGGGCGCGCGGGGGATGAAAAACTGTTTTTT
CDR3 protein: CSVDVVGGRAGDEKLFF

CDR3 length: 18
clone size: NA
V gene: TRBV28
D gene: TRBD1
J gene: TRBJ2-3
CDR3 DNA: TGTGCCAGCAGTTCCGGACAGGATCCCATCCCTAGCACAGATACGCAGTATTTT
CDR3 protein: CASSSGQDPIPSTDTQYF

CDR3 length: 17
clone size: NA
V gene: TRBV11-2
D gene: NA
J gene: TRBJ2-2
CDR3 DNA: TGTGCCAGCAGCTTAGTATTGGGCTACCGGAACACCGGGGAGCTGTTTTTT
CDR3 protein: CASSLVLGYRNTGELFF

CDR3 length: 17
clone size: NA
V gene: TRBV9
D gene: NA
J gene: TRBJ2-1
CDR3 DNA: TGTGCCAGCAGCGTAGCCCCGCGAGGGGGCTCCTACAATGAGCAGTTCTTC
CDR3 protein: CASSVAPRGGSYNEQFF

CDR3 length: 14
clone size: NA
V gene: TRBV5-4
D gene: NA
J gene: TRBJ1-5
CDR3 DNA: TGTGCCAGCAGCTTGGAGGGGGGGCGGGAGCCCCAGCATTTT
CDR3 protein: CASSLEGGREPQHF

CDR3 length: 17
clone size: NA
V gene: TRBV19
D gene: TRBD2
J gene: TRBJ2-3
CDR3 DNA: TGTGCCAGTAGTAGTGGGCTAGCGGGGGCCAAGGCCCATACGCAGTATTTT
CDR3 protein: CASSSGLAGAKAHTQYF

CDR3 length: 15
clone size: NA
V gene: TRBV30
D gene: TRBD1
J gene: TRBJ1-2
CDR3 DNA: TGTGCCTGGAGAGCGGACAGGGGGCTAGACTATGGCTACACCTTC
CDR3 protein: CAWRADRGLDYGYTF

CDR3 length: 12
clone size: few
V gene: TRBV29-1
D gene: NA
J gene: TRBJ2-2
CDR3 DNA: TGCAGCGTTGGGTATAGCGGCGGGGAGCTGTTTTTT
CDR3 protein: CSVGYSGGELFF

CDR3 length: 18
clone size: NA
V gene: TRBV28
D gene: NA
J gene: TRBJ2-1
CDR3 DNA: TGTGCCAGCAGTTTAATTTCCCTACAGCTGCCGCTTCACAATGAGCAGTTCTTC
CDR3 protein: CASSLISLQLPLHNEQFF

CDR3 length: 16
clone size: NA
V gene: TRBV5-1
D gene: TRBD1
J gene: TRBJ2-4
CDR3 DNA: TGCGCCAGCAGCCCCCGGGACAGGGGGCACCCAAACATTCAGTACTTC
CDR3 protein: CASSPRDRGHPNIQYF

CDR3 length: 15
clone size: NA
V gene: TRBV19
D gene: TRBD1
J gene: TRBJ1-1
CDR3 DNA: TGTGCCAGTAGGCTCCCGGGACAGGGGAACACTGAAGCTTTCTTT
CDR3 protein: CASRLPGQGNTEAFF

CDR3 length: 13
clone size: NA
V gene: TRBV21-1
D gene: NA
J gene: TRBJ1-1
CDR3 DNA: TGTGCCAGCAGCAAAGACAGGGTGACTGAAGCTTTCTTT
CDR3 protein: CASSKDRVTEAFF

CDR3 length: 14
clone size: few
V gene: TRBV9
D gene: TRBD1
J gene: TRBJ1-3
CDR3 DNA: TGTGCCAGCAGCGCCGACAGGGGTCGAAACACCATATATTTT
CDR3 protein: CASSADRGRNTIYF

CDR3 length: 15
clone size: NA
V gene: TRBV19
D gene: TRBD1
J gene: TRBJ1-3
CDR3 DNA: TGTGCCAGTAGTCTCACCGGGACAGGGAAAAACACCATATATTTT
CDR3 protein: CASSLTGTGKNTIYF

CDR3 length: 15
clone size: NA
V gene: TRBV9
D gene: NA
J gene: TRBJ1-4
CDR3 DNA: TGTGCCAGCAGCCCCCGGGGGAACGCTAATGAAAAACTGTTTTTT
CDR3 protein: CASSPRGNANEKLFF

CDR3 length: 15
clone size: NA
V gene: TRBV5-1
D gene: TRBD2
J gene: TRBJ2-1
CDR3 DNA: TGCGCCAGCGGGGCTAGCGGACCGTCCTACAATGAGCAGTTCTTC
CDR3 protein: CASGASGPSYNEQFF

CDR3 length: 14
clone size: once
V gene: TRBV10-3
D gene: TRBD1
J gene: TRBJ1-1
CDR3 DNA: TGTGCCATCAGTGCCGGGACAGCGAACACTGAAGCTTTCTTT
CDR3 protein: CAISAGTANTEAFF

CDR3 length: 13
clone size: NA
V gene: TRBV27
D gene: TRBD1
J gene: TRBJ1-2
CDR3 DNA: TGTGCCAGCAGGCAGACAGGGGGCCTTGGCTACACCTTC
CDR3 protein: CASRQTGGLGYTF

CDR3 length: 17
clone size: once
V gene: TRBV27
D gene: NA
J gene: TRBJ1-6
CDR3 DNA: TGTGCCAGCAGCCTATTGGGGGGGTCCCTTCGTAATTCACCCCTCCACTTT
CDR3 protein: CASSLLGGSLRNSPLHF